This TCR beta chain was identified in a study of early T cells in non-severe SARS-CoV-2 infection (dated by TCRdb to the early 2020s). The study in broad terms: TCR sequencing used bulk RNA from unsorted whole blood, so alpha and beta chains could not be paired.

What the study reported, not specific to this receptor: VDJdb matching was skewed toward anti-spike CD8 responses and likely underestimated virus-specific expansions by missing private and CD4 specificities.

For CDR1 and CDR2, the germline V gene lists SGDLS and YYNGEE. From its cysteine to its phenylalanine, the CDR3 spans 16 amino acids. Only the CDR3 DNA is retained, 48 bases long and in frame from the first base. The trim is 0 bases for V and 5 bases for J, with a gap of 12 bases between the germline ends. A case-control design nested within a healthcare worker cohort in London, UK, was used, with weekly nasopharyngeal swab PCR tests and blood sampling performed. Healthcare workers were recruited during the week of the UK lockdown, between 23 and 31 March 2020, and followed weekly for up to about 15 weeks. At least ten counts were recorded for this clonotype. No cognate antigen has been identified for it. No base quality values were provided; no much bigger clone lies one nucleotide off. Library preparation employed 5' RACE. Sequencing instrument: NextSeq 500. The TCR library protocol attached unique molecular identifiers to individual cDNA molecules to correct for sequencing error and PCR bias. Both TCR alpha and beta chains were sequenced, and tight co-correlation was observed between alpha and beta sequence abundances in each sample. As for the original processing: Decombinator V4 was used to annotate the V gene, J gene and CDR3 of the TCR sequences. Expanded TCRs were defined as changing significantly between any two time points under a Poisson model with p below 0.0001. TCR abundances were normalised to the total number of TCRs sequenced in each sample and reported as counts per million. MAIT TCRs were defined by TRAV1-2 paired with TRAJ12, TRAJ20 or TRAJ33, and iNKT TCRs by TRAV10 paired with TRAJ18. VDJdb, accessed on 1 November 2021, was searched for TCRs annotated for CMV, EBV and SARS-CoV-2, and TCRs annotated for more than one antigen were excluded. TCRdb reprocessing: public reads trimmed at Q25 with fastp, clones called with MiXCR, in-frame beta chains kept. Rows merge per CDR3 protein into single entries with the most common DNA and genes. Clone size and V and J calls follow TCRdb, not the original study. The sample records roughly 58,000 distinct CDR3 sequences, 9.5% to 15% of which are singletons. In total, the top ten clones hold about 1.3% of the sample.

The chain was built from TRBV9 and TRBJ1-6; matching of 5 bases hints at TRBD1 as the D gene. The specimen sequenced was whole blood. This receptor was obtained from an adult who was a healthcare worker with PCR-confirmed SARS-CoV-2 infection or an uninfected control (not recorded which). The bases read TGTGCCAGCAGCGTAGCCGGACACCTCGATAATTCACCCCTCCACTTT. This yields the protein CASSVAGHLDNSPLHF.